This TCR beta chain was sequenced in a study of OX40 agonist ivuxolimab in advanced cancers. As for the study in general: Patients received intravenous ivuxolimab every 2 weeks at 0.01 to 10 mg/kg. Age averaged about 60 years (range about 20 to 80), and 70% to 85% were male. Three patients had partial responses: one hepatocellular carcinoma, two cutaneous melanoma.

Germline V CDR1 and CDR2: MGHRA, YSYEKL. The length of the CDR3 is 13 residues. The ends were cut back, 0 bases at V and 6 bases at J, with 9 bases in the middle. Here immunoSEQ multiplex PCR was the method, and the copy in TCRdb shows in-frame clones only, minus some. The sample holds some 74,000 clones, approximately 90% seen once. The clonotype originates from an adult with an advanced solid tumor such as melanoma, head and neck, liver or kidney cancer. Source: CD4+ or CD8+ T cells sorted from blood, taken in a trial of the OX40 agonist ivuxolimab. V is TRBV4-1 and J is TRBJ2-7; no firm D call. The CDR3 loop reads CASSQDFPGEQYF. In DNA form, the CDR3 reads TGCGCCAGCAGCCAAGATTTCCCTGGCGAGCAGTACTTC.